The TCR beta chain under discussion was sequenced for a study of T-cell reconstitution after alpha-beta-depleted transplantation in children. The table lists this clonotype with a few counts. Germline-derived CDR1 and CDR2 are LNHNV and YYDKDF (reference sequence). The V end was cut by 0 bases, the J end by 2 bases, with 4 bases between. The CDR3 consists of 14 residues. As it was prepared, the TCRbeta library received unique molecular identifiers. TCRdb reprocessed the PCR reads with MiXCR, giving one entry per CDR3 protein. The table includes approximately 400,000 distinct CDR3 sequences, approximately 10% detected once.

The receptor was isolated from a human donor who donated a stem cell graft to a child with acute myeloid leukemia. J is TRBJ1-4 and V is TRBV15; no definite D call. The source was PBMCs from the stem cell graft donor, collected from the stem cell graft. The CDR3 sequence is CATSREGTNEKLFF. In DNA, the CDR3 is TGTGCCACCAGCAGAGAGGGGACTAATGAAAAACTGTTTTTT.